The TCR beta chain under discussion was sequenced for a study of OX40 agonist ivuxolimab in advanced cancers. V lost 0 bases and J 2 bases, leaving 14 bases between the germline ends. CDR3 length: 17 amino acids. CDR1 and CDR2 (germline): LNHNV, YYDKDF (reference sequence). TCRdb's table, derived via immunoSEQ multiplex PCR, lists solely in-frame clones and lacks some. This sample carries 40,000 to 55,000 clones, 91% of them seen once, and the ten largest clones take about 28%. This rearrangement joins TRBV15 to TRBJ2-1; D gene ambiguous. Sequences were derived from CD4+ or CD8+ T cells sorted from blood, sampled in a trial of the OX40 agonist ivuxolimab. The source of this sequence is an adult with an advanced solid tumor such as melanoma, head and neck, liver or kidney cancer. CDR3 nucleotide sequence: TGTGCCACCAGCAGAGAACCCATGGGGTCTACCTACAATGAGCAGTTCTTC. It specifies CATSREPMGSTYNEQFF.